These 28 T cell receptor beta chains were all obtained from the same sample, sequenced in a study of control samples from healthy donors and cancer patients. Only in-frame clones appear in the TCRdb table, and some are missing; sequencing was by immunoSEQ multiplex PCR. The table lists roughly 180,000 clones, roughly 95% of them singletons. The sequencing sample was made of blood. The receptors come from a woman in her fifties or sixties in good health.

V is TRBV24-1 and J is TRBJ1-5, with D maybe TRBD1 (5 bases). Germline V gives CDR1 KGHDR, CDR2 SFDVKD. Trimming took 1 base from V and 1 from J, leaving 16 bases between them. This CDR3 region has 18 residues. The CDR3 nucleotides read TGTGCCACCAGTGATTTAAGTGGTAGACAGATCAGCAATCAGCCCCAGCATTTT. As protein: CATSDLSGRQISNQPQHF.

The chain carries TRBV3-1 (or the pseudogene TRBV3-2) and TRBJ1-1, with D possibly matching TRBD1 (5 bases). This CDR3 contains 14 residues. Germline V gene sequence: CDR1 LGHDT, CDR2 YNNKEL (reference sequence). Trimming removed 1 base at V and 2 bases at J, with 8 bases between. The CDR3 region has the DNA TGTGCCAGCAGCCAAGCCAGGGTCAACACTGAAGCTTTCTTT. Protein: CASSQARVNTEAFF.

The table lists this clone with a count of one. This chain uses TRBV7-8 with TRBJ2-5; 8 nucleotides agree with TRBD1. CDR1 is SGHVS, CDR2 FQNEAQ, per germline. With 5 bases clipped from V and 4 bases from J, the junction kept 6 bases outside the gene matches. CDR3 length equals 14 residues. CDR3 region: CASSTGQVVETQYF. The DNA for the CDR3 is TGTGCCAGCAGCACGGGACAGGTCGTAGAGACCCAGTACTTC.

This sequence joins TRBV30 and TRBJ2-2; D possibly corresponds to TRBD1 (7 bases). Trimming took 1 base from V and 6 from J, leaving 15 bases between them. This CDR3 comprises 15 residues. Germline loops: CDR1 GTSNPN, CDR2 SVGIG (reference sequence). This chain's CDR3 is CAWSGKQGRSGELFF. The CDR3 DNA is TGTGCCTGGAGTGGGAAACAGGGGAGGTCCGGGGAGCTGTTTTTT.

The chain joins TRBV7-2 to TRBJ1-4, with D perhaps matching TRBD1 (6 bases). The CDR3 has 17 amino acids. The germline V gene encodes CDR1 SGHTA and CDR2 FQGNSA. V was trimmed by 5 bases and J by 0 bases, leaving 16 bases between them. In DNA, the CDR3 is TGTGCCAGCAGCCCGCAGGGATGGGGGCCAACTAATGAAAAACTGTTTTTT. Its translation: CASSPQGWGPTNEKLFF.

The chain links TRBV5-1 to TRBJ1-2, with D possibly being TRBD1 (5 bases). V lost 4 bases, J lost 4 bases, and 14 bases lay in between. The CDR3 is made up of 14 amino acids. In germline, CDR1 is SGHRS, CDR2 YFSETQ. The CDR3 is CASSTGWGSYGYTF. CDR3 coding DNA: TGCGCCAGCAGCACGGGTTGGGGGTCCTATGGCTACACCTTC. Full variable domain (missing parts from reference TRBV5-1 and TRBJ1-2): KAGVTQTPRYLIKTRGQQVTLSCSPISGHRSVSWYQQTPGQGLQFLFEYFSETQRNKGNFPGRFSGRQFSNSRSEMNVSTLELGDSALYLCASSTGWGSYGYTFGSGTRLTVV.

Here the CDR3 reads CASSLRVAGGRSYEQYF. In DNA, the CDR3 is TGTGCCAGCAGTTTAAGGGTAGCGGGGGGTCGATCCTACGAGCAGTACTTC. V and J are TRBV27 and TRBJ2-7, with 10 bases matching TRBD2. The CDR3 is 17 residues long. From germline, CDR1 is MNHEY and CDR2 SMNVEV (reference sequence). The V gene end was trimmed by 2 bases and the J gene end by 1 base; junction bases not matched to a gene: 8.

This clone showed up just a few times. As DNA, the CDR3 is TGTGCCAGCAGCTTGGACGGGGACAGCACCGGGGAGCTGTTTTTT. Its protein is CASSLDGDSTGELFF. The chain combines TRBV5-5 with TRBJ2-2; the match to TRBD1 covers 7 bases. The CDR3 sequence is 15 residues long. Germline values: CDR1 SGHKS, CDR2 YYEKEE (reference sequence). J was trimmed by 4 bases and V by 0 bases; bases with no gene match: 3.

This chain connects TRBV5-1 to TRBJ1-6; tentative D call: TRBD1 (6 bases). This CDR3 is 15 amino acids long. CDR1 and CDR2 (germline): SGHRS, YFSETQ. Deletions cut 2 bases from V and 5 bases from J, with 11 bases between. CDR3: CASSFRGLDNSPLHF. Here the CDR3 DNA reads TGCGCCAGCAGCTTCAGGGGATTAGATAATTCACCCCTCCACTTT.

This rearrangement joins TRBV4-2 to TRBJ1-1; D possibly corresponds to TRBD1 (5 bases). Germline assignment: CDR1 LGHNA and CDR2 YNFKEQ. The CDR3 totals 12 residues. V was pared by 7 bases and J by 1 base, with 7 bases between. In DNA, the CDR3 is TGTGCCAGCAACGGGGGGAACACTGAAGCTTTCTTT. This gives the protein CASNGGNTEAFF.

The chain has TRBV9 and TRBJ1-2; maybe TRBD1 (6 bases). The V gene lost 3 bases and the J gene lost 10 bases, with 13 bases spanning the gap. CDR3 length equals 12 residues. Germline assignment: CDR1 SGDLS and CDR2 YYNGEE. As DNA, the CDR3 is TGTGCCAGCAGCGGATTGACAGGACCCTACACCTTC. Protein product: CASSGLTGPYTF.

V gene TRBV18 combines with J gene TRBJ2-7; D unresolved. The CDR3 contains 14 residues. V shed 3 bases and J shed 2 bases, with 11 bases lying between them. In germline, CDR1 is KGHSH, CDR2 LQKENI. The CDR3 bases are TGTGCCAGCTCACCCGGTACGCAGACCTACGAGCAGTACTTC. As protein: CASSPGTQTYEQYF.

This rearrangement joins TRBV2 to TRBJ1-4, with 8 positions matching TRBD1. CDR1 SNHLY and CDR2 FYNNEI come from the germline V gene. This CDR3 spans 14 amino acids. Trimming cost V 6 bases and J 4 bases; bases outside gene matches: 4. CDR3 loop: CASRTGVLNEKLFF. DNA of the CDR3: TGTGCCAGCAGGACAGGGGTTCTTAATGAAAAACTGTTTTTT.

The chain carries TRBV5-4 and TRBJ2-5, with 14 positions matching TRBD2. Germline assignment: CDR1 SGHNT and CDR2 YYREEE (reference sequence). Trimming removed 4 bases from V and 4 bases from J; junction bases left unmatched: 6. The CDR3 sequence is 16 residues long. The CDR3 DNA reads as TGTGCCAGCAGCGTCGGGACTAGCGGGGGTTCAGAGACCCAGTACTTC. Protein product: CASSVGTSGGSETQYF.

The rearrangement joins TRBV12-5 to TRBJ2-7; 7 nucleotides match TRBD1. With 5 bases clipped from V and 5 bases from J, the junction kept 9 bases outside the gene matches. Germline CDR1 is LGHNT and CDR2 is FRNRAP. The CDR3 runs to 14 residues. CDR3 region: CASGPRQGSNEQYF. The CDR3 DNA reads as TGTGCTAGTGGTCCGCGACAGGGATCCAACGAGCAGTACTTC. Supplemented by reference TRBV12-5 and TRBJ2-7, the full variable domain reads DARVTQTPRHKVTEMGQEVTMRCQPILGHNTVFWYRQTMMQGLELLAYFRNRAPLDDSGMPKDRFSAEMPDATLATLKIQPSEPRDSAVYFCASGPRQGSNEQYFGPGTRLTVT.

V usage is TRBV14 and J usage is TRBJ2-3; 7 bases align to TRBD2. The CDR3 consists of 18 residues. The V and J ends lost 0 bases and 2 bases, in that order; junction bases with no gene match: 11. Germline loops: CDR1 SGHDN, CDR2 FVKESK. The CDR3 spells CASSQESVASGITDTQYF. The CDR3 region has the DNA TGTGCCAGCAGCCAAGAGTCCGTCGCTAGCGGTATCACAGATACGCAGTATTTT.

The chain uses TRBV27 and TRBJ2-5; D may be TRBD2 (7 bases). The V end was cut by 6 bases, the J end by 4 bases, with 15 bases between. Germline CDR1 reads MNHEY; CDR2 reads SMNVEV (reference sequence). The CDR3 is 14 amino acids. CDR3 sequence: CASSLAGAIETQYF. The CDR3 bases are TGTGCCAGCAGCCTCGCGGGGGCCATAGAGACCCAGTACTTC.

The chain recombines TRBV2 with TRBJ1-6, with D possibly matching TRBD1 (5 bases). From germline, CDR1 is SNHLY and CDR2 FYNNEI. The CDR3 has 15 residues. Trimming removed 3 bases at V and 7 bases at J, with 13 bases between. CDR3 nucleotides: TGTGCCAGCAGTGAGACGGGGCTGTGGAATTCACCCCTCCACTTT. Translating it yields CASSETGLWNSPLHF. The full variable domain, its missing parts supplied by reference TRBV2 and TRBJ1-6, is EPEVTQTPSHQVTQMGQEVILRCVPISNHLYFYWYRQILGQKVEFLVSFYNNEISEKSEIFDDQFSVERPDGSNFTLKIRSTKLEDSAMYFCASSETGLWNSPLHFGNGTRLTVT.

This clone has a single count. The rearrangement joins TRBV19 to TRBJ2-3; D gene ambiguous. Germline V CDR1 and CDR2: LNHDA, SQIVND (reference sequence). Between the trimmed V and J ends, which lost 5 bases and 1 base, there was a span of 13 bases. The CDR3 covers 15 residues. The CDR3 DNA sequence: TGTGCCAGTAGTCCGGACCAAACGGGCACAGATACGCAGTATTTT. Its protein product is CASSPDQTGTDTQYF.

The chain uses TRBV23-1 and TRBJ1-1, with D unclear. TRBV23-1 is treated as an ORF (open reading frame) with a function not yet certain. The V end lost 4 bases, the J end lost 2 bases, and 11 bases lay between the germline ends. The length of the CDR3 is 14 residues. The CDR3 DNA reads TGCGCCAGCAGTCTTAGACATAGTAACACTGAAGCTTTCTTT. It translates to CASSLRHSNTEAFF.

This chain connects TRBV7-9 to TRBJ1-1; D is uncertain. CDR3 length: 12 amino acids. Germline V CDR1 and CDR2: SEHNR, FQNEAQ (reference sequence). Between the trimmed V and J ends, which lost 6 bases and 1 base, there was a span of 6 bases. The CDR3 is CASRPSNTEAFF. The CDR3 DNA reads TGTGCCAGCAGGCCATCGAACACTGAAGCTTTCTTT.

The V call is TRBV18, the J call TRBJ1-2; the D gene is possibly TRBD1 (6 bases). CDR1 is KGHSH and CDR2 is LQKENI in the germline V gene. This CDR3 comprises 15 residues. The V gene lost 7 bases and the J gene lost 0 bases, with 15 bases spanning the gap. The CDR3 loop is CASLRTADPNYGYTF. The DNA for the CDR3 is TGTGCCAGCTTAAGGACAGCGGATCCTAACTATGGCTACACCTTC.

CDR3 coding DNA: TGTGCCAGCAGTTACTTCGGGACAGGGGGCACCGGGGAGCTGTTTTTT. This encodes CASSYFGTGGTGELFF. J is TRBJ2-2 and V is TRBV6-2 or TRBV6-3; 11 nucleotides agree with TRBD1. This CDR3 spans 16 amino acids. V dropped 1 base and J dropped 4; count of bases not matched to a gene: 2. Germline V CDR1 and CDR2: MNHEY, SVGEGT.

The genes are TRBV6-4 and TRBJ1-6, with D hard to call. CDR3 size: 13 residues. V was shortened by 8 bases and J by 7 bases, with 12 bases between the two germline ends. CDR1 and CDR2 (germline): MRHNA, SNTAGT. For the CDR3, the DNA is TGTGCCAGCGGCGCTCGCGGGAATTCACCCCTCCACTTT. It codes for CASGARGNSPLHF.

The V gene is TRBV11-2, the J gene TRBJ1-3, with unresolved D. V lost 1 base and J lost 2, with 9 bases in between. The germline V gene encodes CDR1 SGHAT and CDR2 FQNNGV. The CDR3 is 15 amino acids. The CDR3 sequence: CASSLVRGTGNTIYF. The CDR3 DNA reads TGTGCCAGCAGCTTAGTTCGGGGAACTGGAAACACCATATATTTT.

This clone was found a few times. The CDR3 reads CASSERVDNSPLHF. In nucleotides, the CDR3 is TGTGCCAGCAGTGAAAGGGTAGACAATTCACCCCTCCACTTT. The V call is TRBV2, the J call TRBJ1-6, with D unresolved. The germline V and J ends were trimmed by 2 bases and 7 bases, with 9 bases remaining between them. CDR1 is SNHLY and CDR2 is FYNNEI in the germline V gene. This CDR3 comprises 14 residues.

The table lists this clone with a count of one. The V and J genes are TRBV18 and TRBJ1-3; D may be TRBD1 (5 bases). Per germline, CDR1 KGHSH and CDR2 LQKENI. The CDR3 runs to 16 residues. Trimming took off 6 bases at V and 1 base at J, with 16 bases between the two ends. The CDR3 protein is CASSPSREPSGNTIYF. CDR3 in DNA: TGTGCCAGCTCGCCATCCAGGGAACCTTCTGGAAACACCATATATTTT.

The CDR3 DNA reads as TGTGCCAGCAGCCACGCAGGGGTCACTGAAGCTTTCTTT. Its protein is CASSHAGVTEAFF. The rearrangement links TRBV4-2 to TRBJ1-1, with D possibly TRBD1 on 6 matching bases. Per germline, CDR1 LGHNA and CDR2 YNFKEQ. V was shortened by 3 bases and J by 4 bases, with 9 bases between the two germline ends. The CDR3 contains 13 residues.